Following are 13 T cell receptor beta chains from one sample sequenced in a study of Ad26.COV2.S vaccination and SARS-CoV-2 variants. Profiling relied on immunoSEQ multiplex PCR, and the TCRdb table lists in-frame clones only, not all of them. The table shows some 320,000 clones, with 70% to 90% occurring only once. The treatment is: roughly 20 received Ad26.COV2.S at low or high dose, single or two shots; several received placebo; per-sample allocation not given. All samples were drawn on day 63, counting from the first vaccine or placebo injection. This material consisted of peripheral blood, taken in a trial of Ad26.COV2.S vaccine versus placebo. Receptor source: a person aged 18-60 years who received the Ad26.COV2.S COVID-19 vaccine or a placebo.

The chain uses TRBV14 and TRBJ2-1; TRBD1 matches at 10 bases. Germline assignment: CDR1 SGHDN and CDR2 FVKESK. The J segment lost 8 bases and the V segment lost 4 bases, leaving 8 bases of the junction unmatched. The CDR3 consists of 15 residues. The CDR3 DNA is TGTGCCAGCAGCCCCCGGGACAGGGGTATGGATGAGCAGTTCTTC. Its translation is CASSPRDRGMDEQFF. Based on the CDR3 plus reference TRBV14 and TRBJ2-1, the full variable domain is EAGVTQFPSHSVIEKGQTVTLRCDPISGHDNLYWYRRVMGKEIKFLLHFVKESKQDESGMPNNRFLAERTGGTYSTLKVQPAELEDSGVYFCASSPRDRGMDEQFFGPGTRLTVL.

CDR3 loop: CASRTRGLPTYEQYF. DNA of the CDR3: TGTGCCAGCCGCACTCGGGGACTACCGACCTACGAGCAGTACTTC. This chain joins TRBV6-5 and TRBJ2-7; 7 bases line up with TRBD2. In germline, CDR1 is MNHEY, CDR2 SVGAGI. With 8 bases clipped from V and 2 bases from J, the junction kept 12 bases outside the gene matches. CDR3 size: 15 residues.

CDR3 nucleotides: TGTGCCAGCAGCTCTTCCGGGACACTTGGCGAAAAACTGTTTTTT. It specifies CASSSSGTLGEKLFF. The chain joins TRBV7-6 to TRBJ1-4, with D possibly TRBD1 on 6 matching bases. Per the germline V gene, CDR1 is SGHVS and CDR2 is FNYEAQ. The length of the CDR3 is 15 residues. The germline V and J ends were trimmed by 4 bases and 8 bases, with 17 bases remaining between them.

V usage is TRBV9 and J usage is TRBJ2-6; no firm D call. This CDR3 has 17 amino acids. V was pared by 3 bases and J by 0 bases, with 13 bases between. Per the germline V gene, CDR1 is SGDLS and CDR2 is YYNGEE. CDR3 protein: CASSGSPYSSGANVLTF. CDR3 DNA: TGTGCCAGCAGCGGGAGCCCGTACAGCTCTGGGGCCAACGTCCTGACTTTC.

This clone was recorded only once. This chain joins TRBV19 and TRBJ1-1; D might be TRBD1 (5 bases). Germline V CDR1 and CDR2: LNHDA, SQIVND (reference sequence). Deletions cut 1 base from V and 3 bases from J, with 12 bases between. This CDR3 has 15 amino acids. The CDR3 loop reads CASSIGGVSYTEAFF. CDR3 nucleotide sequence: TGTGCCAGTAGTATAGGGGGGGTGAGTTACACTGAAGCTTTCTTT. Drawing the rest from reference TRBV19 and TRBJ1-1, the complete variable domain is DGGITQSPKYLFRKEGQNVTLSCEQNLNHDAMYWYRQDPGQGLRLIYYSQIVNDFQKGDIAEGYSVSREKKESFPLTVTSAQKNPTAFYLCASSIGGVSYTEAFFGQGTRLTVV.

The V call is TRBV4-1, the J call TRBJ2-1; 9 nucleotides align to TRBD2. Germline CDR1 is MGHRA and CDR2 is YSYEKL. V gave up 1 base and J gave up 4 bases; unmatched junction bases: 5. The CDR3 covers 16 residues. CDR3 region: CASSQGGGAQYNEQFF. The CDR3 DNA sequence: TGCGCCAGCAGCCAAGGCGGGGGGGCCCAGTACAATGAGCAGTTCTTC.

This chain uses TRBV27 with TRBJ2-7; 10 bases are a match to TRBD1. The trim removed 3 bases at V and 5 bases at J, leaving 4 bases unmatched. Germline values: CDR1 MNHEY, CDR2 SMNVEV (reference sequence). The CDR3 spans 14 residues. The CDR3 nucleotides are TGTGCCAGCAGTTTGGACAGGGGGTCCGACGAGCAGTACTTC. Protein sequence: CASSLDRGSDEQYF.

This rearrangement joins TRBV19 to TRBJ1-5, with 9 positions matching TRBD1. The CDR3 consists of 13 residues. CDR1 and CDR2 from the germline V gene are LNHDA and SQIVND (reference sequence). Losses at the gene ends were 5 bases for V and 8 bases for J; bases not matched to a gene: 4. DNA of the CDR3: TGTGCCAGTAGTGTGGGACAGGGTAAGCCCCAGCATTTT. It codes for CASSVGQGKPQHF.

V gene TRBV10-2 combines with J gene TRBJ2-4; D unresolved. Per the germline V gene, CDR1 is WSHSY and CDR2 is SAAADI. V was clipped by 2 bases and J by 5 bases, with 4 bases between them. The CDR3 loop spans 12 amino acids. The CDR3 spells CASSEPENIQYF. The CDR3 bases are TGCGCCAGCAGTGAGCCGGAAAACATTCAGTACTTC.

The gene calls are TRBV30 and TRBJ2-2; 9 bases match TRBD1. The CDR3 extends over 14 amino acids. Trimming cost V 1 base and J 5 bases; bases outside gene matches: 2. Germline V CDR1 and CDR2: GTSNPN, SVGIG (reference sequence). The CDR3 DNA is TGTGCCTGGAGTGCGACAGGGGGGACCGGGGAGCTGTTTTTT. Amino acid sequence: CAWSATGGTGELFF.

V is TRBV11-2 and J is TRBJ1-1; no clear D gene. The V gene's germline CDR1 is SGHAT and CDR2 FQNNGV. This CDR3 contains 16 residues. Trimming shortened V by 6 bases and J by 0 bases, and 17 bases separated the two germline ends. CDR3 protein: CASRTWEKAVNTEAFF. The CDR3 DNA reads as TGTGCCAGCAGAACTTGGGAAAAGGCGGTGAACACTGAAGCTTTCTTT.

The rearrangement joins TRBV12-3 or TRBV12-4 to TRBJ1-2; D not resolved. With 5 bases removed from V and 8 bases from J, the gap between germline ends came to 9 bases. The CDR3 extends over 11 amino acids. DNA of the CDR3: TGTGCCAGCAGTCCCACTGGAGGCTACACCTTC. Protein product: CASSPTGGYTF.

V usage is TRBV29-1 and J usage is TRBJ2-1, with D uncertain. With 4 bases removed from V and 5 bases from J, the gap between germline ends came to 6 bases. The germline V gene has CDR1 SQVTM and CDR2 ANQGSEA. This CDR3 is 11 amino acids long. In nucleotides, the CDR3 is TGCAGCGTTGGTCGGAACAATGAGCAGTTCTTC. Translated, it gives CSVGRNNEQFF.